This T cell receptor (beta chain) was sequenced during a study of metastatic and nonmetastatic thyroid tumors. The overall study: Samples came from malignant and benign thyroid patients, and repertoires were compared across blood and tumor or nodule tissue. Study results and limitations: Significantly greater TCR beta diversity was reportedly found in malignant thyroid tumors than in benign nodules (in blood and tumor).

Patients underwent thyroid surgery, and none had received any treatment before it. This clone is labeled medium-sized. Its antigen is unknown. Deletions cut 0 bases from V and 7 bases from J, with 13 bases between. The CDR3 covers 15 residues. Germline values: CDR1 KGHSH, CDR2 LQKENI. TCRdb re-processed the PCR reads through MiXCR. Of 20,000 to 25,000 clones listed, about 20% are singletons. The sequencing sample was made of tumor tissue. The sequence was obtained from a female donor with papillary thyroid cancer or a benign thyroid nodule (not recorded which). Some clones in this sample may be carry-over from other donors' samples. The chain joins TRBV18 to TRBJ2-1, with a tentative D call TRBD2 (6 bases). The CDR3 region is CASSPPPTRSNEQFF. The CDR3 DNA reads TGTGCCAGCTCACCACCTCCGACTAGGTCGAATGAGCAGTTCTTC.